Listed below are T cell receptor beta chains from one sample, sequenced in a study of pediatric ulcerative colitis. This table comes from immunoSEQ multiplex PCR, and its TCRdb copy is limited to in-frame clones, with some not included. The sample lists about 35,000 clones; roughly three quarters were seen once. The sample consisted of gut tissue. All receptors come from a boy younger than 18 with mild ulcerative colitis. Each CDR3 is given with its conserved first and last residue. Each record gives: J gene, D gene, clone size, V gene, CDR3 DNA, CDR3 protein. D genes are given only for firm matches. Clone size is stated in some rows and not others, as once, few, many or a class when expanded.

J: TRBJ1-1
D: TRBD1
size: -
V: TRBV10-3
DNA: TGTGCCATCAGTTTCGACAGGGATCCCACTGAAGCTTTCTTT
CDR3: CAISFDRDPTEAFF

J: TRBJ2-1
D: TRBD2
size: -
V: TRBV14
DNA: TGTGCCAGCAGCCATCTTAGCGGGGGAGCGAACTACAATGAGCAGTTCTTC
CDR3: CASSHLSGGANYNEQFF

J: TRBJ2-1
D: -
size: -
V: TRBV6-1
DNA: TGTGCCAGCAGTGAAGTAGGGTCCTACAATGAGCAGTTCTTC
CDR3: CASSEVGSYNEQFF

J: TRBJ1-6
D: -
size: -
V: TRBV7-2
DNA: TGTGCCAGCAGCTTAGCACAGCCAAATTCACCCCTCCACTTT
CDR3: CASSLAQPNSPLHF

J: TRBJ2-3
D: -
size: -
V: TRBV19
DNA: TGTGCCAGTAGTCATGAACCCACAGATACGCAGTATTTT
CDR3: CASSHEPTDTQYF

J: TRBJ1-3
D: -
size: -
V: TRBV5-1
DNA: TGCGCCAGCAGCTTGTGGGTGGGAAACACCATATATTTT
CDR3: CASSLWVGNTIYF

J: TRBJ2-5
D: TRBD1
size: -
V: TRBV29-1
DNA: TGCAGCGTTGTCCCAGGGGGCGCGGGGGAGACCCAGTACTTC
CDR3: CSVVPGGAGETQYF

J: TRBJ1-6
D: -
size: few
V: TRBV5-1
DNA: TGCGCCAGCAGTTATGAAGGGGAGGGGGCCCTCCACTTT
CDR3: CASSYEGEGALHF

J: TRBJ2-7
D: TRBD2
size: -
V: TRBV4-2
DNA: TGTGCCAGCAGCCTCGGTCAGCTAGCGGGGGGTCAAAGGGCCTACGAGCAGTACTTC
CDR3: CASSLGQLAGGQRAYEQYF

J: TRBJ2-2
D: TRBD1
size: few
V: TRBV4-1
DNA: TGCGCCAGCAGCTACTGGACAGGGAACACCGGGGAGCTGTTTTTT
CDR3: CASSYWTGNTGELFF

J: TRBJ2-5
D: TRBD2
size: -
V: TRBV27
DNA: TGTGCCAGCAGACTACTAGCGGGGCAAGAGACCCAGTACTTC
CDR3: CASRLLAGQETQYF

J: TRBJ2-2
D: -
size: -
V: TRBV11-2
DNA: TGTGCCAGCAGTCTAGGGACGGGAACCGGGGAGCTGTTTTTT
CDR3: CASSLGTGTGELFF

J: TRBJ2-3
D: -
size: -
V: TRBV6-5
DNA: TGTGCCAGCAGCTACCGGGACATTAGCACGCAGTATTTT
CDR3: CASSYRDISTQYF

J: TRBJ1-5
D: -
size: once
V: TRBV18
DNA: TGTGCCAGCTCGCCACATGAAAGTCAGCCCCAGCATTTT
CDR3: CASSPHESQPQHF

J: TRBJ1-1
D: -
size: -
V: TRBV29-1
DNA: TGCAGCGGTTCAACAGGGAGAAACACTGAAGCTTTCTTT
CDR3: CSGSTGRNTEAFF

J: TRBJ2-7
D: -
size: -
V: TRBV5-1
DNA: TGCGCCAGCAGCTCAGGGTACGAGCAGTACTTC
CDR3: CASSSGYEQYF

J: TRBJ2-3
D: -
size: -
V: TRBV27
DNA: TGTGCCAGCAGTTGGGACGGGGGGCAGGTAGATACGCAGTATTTT
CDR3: CASSWDGGQVDTQYF

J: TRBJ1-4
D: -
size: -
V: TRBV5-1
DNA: TGCGCCAGCAGATCAGGGACATCGGGTGAAAAACTGTTTTTT
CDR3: CASRSGTSGEKLFF

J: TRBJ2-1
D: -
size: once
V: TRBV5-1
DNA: TGCGCCAGCAGCTCATATGGGGGGCTTACGAACAATGAGCAGTTCTTC
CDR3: CASSSYGGLTNNEQFF

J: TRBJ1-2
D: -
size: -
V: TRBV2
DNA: -
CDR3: CASSVGTGTGANF

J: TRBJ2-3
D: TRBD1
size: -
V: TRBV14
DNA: TGTGCCAGCAGCCGTTGGGACAGGGGGTCATACACAGATACGCAGTATTTT
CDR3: CASSRWDRGSYTDTQYF

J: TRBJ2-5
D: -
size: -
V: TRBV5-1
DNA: TGCGCCAGCAGCTTGCGGGGTTCCCCTGGAGAGACCCAGTACTTC
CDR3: CASSLRGSPGETQYF